The clone carrying this T cell receptor (beta chain) appeared once. Antigen: not known. These data are taken from a study of T cell responses to AZD1222 COVID-19 vaccine. Whole-study findings and limits: Most donors were white British, females outnumbered males, and clonal diversity was possibly underestimated. In all cases, repertoires were sampled only after the peak T cell response.

The CDR3 covers 16 residues. Germline V gene data show CDR1 as MDHEN and CDR2 as SYDVKM. Unmatched junction bases numbered 7, after V lost 6 bases and J lost 1 base. Method: immunoSEQ multiplex PCR; TCRdb's copy keeps in-frame clones and lacks some. The data show about 89,000 clones, 75% to 90% seen once. V gene TRBV28 combines with J gene TRBJ2-2; the match to TRBD1 covers 8 bases. The origin of this receptor is an adult who received the AZD1222 COVID-19 vaccine. The starting material was peripheral blood, obtained 28 days after the second AZD1222 dose. The DNA for the CDR3 is TGTGCCAGCAGCTCCCCCGGGACAGGGAACACCGGGGAGCTGTTTTTT. This gives the protein CASSSPGTGNTGELFF. The full variable domain, its missing parts supplied by reference TRBV28 and TRBJ2-2, is DVKVTQSSRYLVKRTGEKVFLECVQDMDHENMFWYRQDPGLGLRLIYFSYDVKMKEKGDIPEGYSVSREKKERFSLILESASTNQTSMYLCASSSPGTGNTGELFFGEGSRLTVL.